The 3 T cell receptor beta chains in this list originate from one sample, sequenced in a study of tissue T cells after allogeneic stem cell transplantation (dated by TCRdb to 2022 to 2024). This specimen's time point label, interpreted: human tissue collected at research (rapid) autopsy. Libraries came from the immunoSEQ multiplex PCR assay. The table was pulled from immuneACCESS by TCRdb, which kept in-frame rearrangements only. Such tables lose some clones; where checked, under half of the loss comes from unresolved V genes, and the rest has no known cause. For this sample the table gives under 2,500 clones, of which around 76% were detected only once. The ten largest account for around 5.9% of the sample. Sequenced here: ileal tissue, sampled at autopsy. These receptors were collected from a male patient between 40 and 69 years old with steroid-refractory graft-versus-host disease after an allogeneic stem cell transplant. After a transplant, not all T cells may be the patient's own; some may come from the graft donor.

This clone has only a few counts. The CDR3 DNA reads as TGCAGTGCTAGTAACCGGCGGGGCACTGAAGCTTTCTTT. Protein product: CSASNRRGTEAFF. V gene TRBV20-1 combines with J gene TRBJ1-1; D gene ambiguous. The CDR3 consists of 13 residues. Germline CDR1 DFQATT, CDR2 SNEGSKA (reference sequence). V shed 3 bases and J shed 4 bases, with 12 bases lying between them.

This clone was found a few times. The genes are TRBV19 and TRBJ1-1; D unresolved. This CDR3 is built from 16 residues. The V and J ends lost 5 bases and 0 bases respectively, with 16 bases between them. Germline CDR1 and CDR2: LNHDA and SQIVND (reference sequence). The CDR3 nucleotides read TGTGCCAGTAGTCCCCGGACTCTCGAGGTGAACACTGAAGCTTTCTTT. Protein: CASSPRTLEVNTEAFF.

The chain uses TRBV18 and TRBJ2-5; D is unclear. Germline V gene data show CDR1 as KGHSH and CDR2 as LQKENI. The V and J ends lost 3 bases and 5 bases respectively, with 10 bases between them. The CDR3 length is 13 residues. The CDR3 loop is CASSPLTEETQYF. DNA of the CDR3: TGTGCCAGCTCACCCCTAACGGAGGAGACCCAGTACTTC.